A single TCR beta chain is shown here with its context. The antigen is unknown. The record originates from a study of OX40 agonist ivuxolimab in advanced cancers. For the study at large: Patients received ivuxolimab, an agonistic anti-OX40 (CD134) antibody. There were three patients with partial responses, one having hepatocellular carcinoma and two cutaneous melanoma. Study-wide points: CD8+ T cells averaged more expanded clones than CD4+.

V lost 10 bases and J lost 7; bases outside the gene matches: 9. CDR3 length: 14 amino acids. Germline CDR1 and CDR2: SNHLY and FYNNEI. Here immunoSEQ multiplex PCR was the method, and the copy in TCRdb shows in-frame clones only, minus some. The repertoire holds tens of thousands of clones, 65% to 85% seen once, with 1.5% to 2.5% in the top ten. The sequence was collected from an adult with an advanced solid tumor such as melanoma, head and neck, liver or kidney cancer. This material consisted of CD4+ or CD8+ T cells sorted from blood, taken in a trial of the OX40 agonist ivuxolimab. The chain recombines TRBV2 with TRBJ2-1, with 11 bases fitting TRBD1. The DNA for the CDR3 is TGTGCCAACATACGTCGGGACAGGGGGAATGAGCAGTTCTTC. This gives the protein CANIRRDRGNEQFF.